These 28 T cell receptor beta chains share one sample of origin, sequenced in a study of T cell changes during pregnancy in multiple sclerosis. Libraries were prepared by immunoSEQ multiplex PCR; TCRdb keeps only in-frame clonotypes and omits some of them. In the table there are about 70,000 clones, around nine tenths of which are singletons. Sample: CD4+ T cells from peripheral blood mononuclear cells, taken after pregnancy. The receptors derive from a female donor with multiple sclerosis, enrolled in a pregnancy study.

The gene calls are TRBV10-3 and TRBJ2-3; TRBD2 aligns across 8 bases. This CDR3 contains 16 residues. J lost 4 bases, V lost 2 bases, and 8 bases had no gene match. Germline V lookup: CDR1 ENHRY, CDR2 SYGVKD. This CDR3 is CAISEQSGSGADTQYF. CDR3 nucleotides: TGTGCCATCAGTGAGCAAAGCGGGAGTGGGGCAGATACGCAGTATTTT.

The J gene is TRBJ1-1, the V gene TRBV28; unclear D gene. Trimming shortened V by 4 bases and J by 7 bases, and 13 bases separated the two germline ends. In germline, CDR1 is MDHEN, CDR2 SYDVKM. This CDR3 spans 13 amino acids. The CDR3: CASSSPAGSEAFF. The CDR3 DNA reads TGTGCCAGCAGTTCCCCAGCAGGCAGTGAAGCTTTCTTT.

The chain recombines TRBV28 with TRBJ2-7; 9 bases map to TRBD1. The CDR3 runs to 15 residues. Germline loops: CDR1 MDHEN, CDR2 SYDVKM. V was pared by 4 bases and J by 0 bases, with 4 bases of the junction left unmatched. The CDR3 sequence is CASSSPGQGSYEQYF. In DNA form, the CDR3 reads TGTGCCAGCAGTTCCCCGGGACAGGGCTCCTACGAGCAGTACTTC.

The chain is built from TRBV7-2 and TRBJ2-1; D unclear. Germline CDR1 SGHTA, CDR2 FQGNSA. The length of the CDR3 is 15 residues. Deletions cut 3 bases from V and 4 bases from J, with 13 bases between. CDR3 residues: CASSFLPTEYNEQFF. In DNA, the CDR3 is TGTGCCAGCAGCTTCTTACCCACAGAGTACAATGAGCAGTTCTTC. The whole variable domain, filled in from reference TRBV7-2 and TRBJ2-1, reads GAGVSQSPSNKVTEKGKDVELRCDPISGHTALYWYRQSLGQGLEFLIYFQGNSAPDKSGLPSDRFSAERTGGSVSTLTIQRTQQEDSAVYLCASSFLPTEYNEQFFGPGTRLTVL.

The genes are TRBV9 and TRBJ2-2; TRBD2 matches 9 bases. Unmatched junction bases numbered 5, after V lost 0 bases and J lost 5 bases. Germline CDR1 is SGDLS and CDR2 is YYNGEE. The CDR3 totals 16 residues. The CDR3 coding sequence is TGTGCCAGCAGCGTAGGTGCGGGGGGGGATACCGGGGAGCTGTTTTTT. Its translation: CASSVGAGGDTGELFF. Looking up the rest from reference TRBV9 and TRBJ2-2 gives the full variable domain: DSGVTQTPKHLITATGQRVTLRCSPRSGDLSVYWYQQSLDQGLQFLIQYYNGEERAKGNILERFSAQQFPDLHSELNLSSLELGDSALYFCASSVGAGGDTGELFFGEGSRLTVL.

The rearrangement joins TRBV6-6 to TRBJ1-1; D is unclear. The germline V gene has CDR1 MNHNY and CDR2 SVGAGI (reference sequence). Trimming stripped 0 bases from V and 10 bases from J, with 12 bases between. CDR3 length equals 13 residues. The CDR3 region is CASSYSVASRAFF. CDR3 sequence (DNA): TGTGCCAGCAGTTACTCGGTGGCCTCTAGAGCTTTCTTT.

V gene TRBV18 combines with J gene TRBJ1-4, with D possibly matching TRBD1 (6 bases). The CDR3 runs to 15 residues. The germline CDR1 and CDR2 sequences are KGHSH and LQKENI. V was pared by 1 base and J by 6 bases, with 12 bases between. CDR3 in amino acids: CASSPLQGGDEKLFF. Here the CDR3 DNA reads TGTGCCAGCTCACCACTACAGGGAGGGGATGAAAAACTGTTTTTT.

V gene TRBV5-1 combines with J gene TRBJ2-1, with 9 bases fitting TRBD1. The CDR3 runs to 15 residues. Per germline, CDR1 SGHRS and CDR2 YFSETQ. V shed 0 bases and J 8 bases; nucleotides not matched to a gene: 6. The DNA of the CDR3 is TGCGCCAGCAGCTTGGGACAGGGGGAGATCTATGAGCAGTTCTTC. The encoded protein is CASSLGQGEIYEQFF.

The rearrangement uses TRBV12-2 and TRBJ1-2. TRBV12-2 is assigned pseudogene status. This CDR3 is built from 18 residues. CDR3: CASRLQLPRSGRGNGYTF. In DNA, the CDR3 is TGTGCAAGTCGCTTACAGCTCCCGAGATCGGGGCGCGGGAATGGCTACACCTTC.

The rearrangement joins TRBV6-6 to TRBJ1-1; 8 positions match TRBD1. Germline CDR1 MNHNY, CDR2 SVGAGI (reference sequence). This CDR3 has 14 residues. V lost 6 bases, J lost 5 bases, and 8 bases stayed unmatched. CDR3: CASRPTGGETEAFF. CDR3 DNA: TGTGCCAGCAGACCTACAGGGGGAGAAACTGAAGCTTTCTTT.

This clone appeared once. Sequence at one end of the junction differs from germline and may be a read error. The chain combines TRBV2 with TRBJ1-4, with TRBD1 matching over 8 bases. Germline assignment: CDR1 SNHLY and CDR2 FYNNEI. This CDR3 contains 15 residues. CDR3 protein: CASSEEGGQDEKLFF. In DNA form, the CDR3 reads TGTGCCAGCAGCGAAGAGGGGGGACAGGATGAAAAACTGTTTTTT.

The chain is built from TRBV14 and TRBJ2-1; 13 bases align to TRBD2. Germline V gives CDR1 SGHDN, CDR2 FVKESK. The junction had 15 bases not matched to a gene; V was cut back by 4 bases and J by 0 bases. This CDR3 spans 21 amino acids. This CDR3 is CASSPKGLAGNTYRSYNEQFF. The CDR3 DNA reads as TGTGCCAGCAGCCCAAAGGGACTAGCGGGAAATACTTACCGCTCCTACAATGAGCAGTTCTTC. The variable domain in full, completed from reference TRBV14 and TRBJ2-1, reads EAGVTQFPSHSVIEKGQTVTLRCDPISGHDNLYWYRRVMGKEIKFLLHFVKESKQDESGMPNNRFLAERTGGTYSTLKVQPAELEDSGVYFCASSPKGLAGNTYRSYNEQFFGPGTRLTVL.

This rearrangement joins TRBV5-1 to TRBJ2-1, with D perhaps matching TRBD1 (5 bases). Trimming stripped 0 bases from V and 3 bases from J, with 22 bases between. Per germline, CDR1 SGHRS and CDR2 YFSETQ. The CDR3 is 19 amino acids. The CDR3 spells CASSLDSGAYDLDYNEQFF. The DNA of the CDR3 is TGCGCCAGCAGCTTGGATTCTGGGGCTTATGACTTAGACTACAATGAGCAGTTCTTC.

This chain joins TRBV6-1 and TRBJ1-5, with a possible D match to TRBD1 (6 bases). V was shortened by 7 bases and J by 2 bases, with 12 bases between the two germline ends. Germline V gene lookup returns CDR1 MNHNS and CDR2 SASEGT. This CDR3 region has 14 residues. CDR3 nucleotide sequence: TGTGCCAGCACCAGGGGAAAGGGCAATCAGCCCCAGCATTTT. It is translated as CASTRGKGNQPQHF.

The CDR3 coding sequence is TGTGCCAGCAGCTTACCCTCTGGACAGGGAAGGAACTACGAGCAGTACTTC. The encoded protein is CASSLPSGQGRNYEQYF. The chain is built from TRBV5-4 and TRBJ2-7; TRBD1 agrees at 8 bases. The CDR3 is 17 amino acids. Germline V gives CDR1 SGHNT, CDR2 YYREEE (reference sequence). The V segment lost 2 bases and the J segment 3 bases; nucleotides outside the gene matches: 13.

The chain is built from TRBV9 and TRBJ1-4; a possible D gene is TRBD1 (5 bases). Germline CDR1 and CDR2: SGDLS and YYNGEE. Trimming took off 2 bases at V and 8 bases at J, with 10 bases between the two ends. This CDR3 has 13 amino acids. CDR3 region: CASSVGGMEKLFF. As DNA, the CDR3 is TGTGCCAGCAGCGTCGGGGGAATGGAAAAACTGTTTTTT.

This clone was counted a few times. The chain combines TRBV6-1 with TRBJ1-6; weak D call: TRBD1 (6 bases). Trimming stripped 1 base from V and 9 bases from J, with 10 bases between. This CDR3 contains 14 residues. Germline lookup yields CDR1 MNHNS and CDR2 SASEGT. CDR3 in amino acids: CASSEGTAISPLHF. The CDR3 DNA is TGTGCCAGCAGTGAAGGGACAGCTATTTCACCCCTCCACTTT.

The V and J genes are TRBV5-5 and TRBJ1-2, with 7 bases aligning to TRBD1. This CDR3 region has 13 residues. Per germline, CDR1 SGHKS and CDR2 YYEKEE (reference sequence). Trimming took 6 bases from V and 8 from J; bases not matched to a gene: 10. CDR3 nucleotide sequence: TGTGCCAGCACTCCTCGACAGGGTGAAGGCTACACCTTC. Amino acids: CASTPRQGEGYTF.

The chain links TRBV5-1 to TRBJ2-5, with TRBD2 matching 13 bases. The trim removed 4 bases at V and 4 bases at J, leaving 4 bases unmatched. CDR1 and CDR2 (germline): SGHRS, YFSETQ. The CDR3 has 15 amino acids. CDR3 in DNA: TGCGCCAGCAGCCCGGGACTAGCGGGGTTAGAGACCCAGTACTTC. It codes for CASSPGLAGLETQYF.

The rearrangement uses TRBV2 and TRBJ2-1, with TRBD2 matching 8 bases. The V gene end was trimmed by 3 bases and the J gene end by 5 bases; junction bases not matched to a gene: 3. This CDR3 comprises 14 residues. From germline, CDR1 is SNHLY and CDR2 FYNNEI. The CDR3 sequence: CASSEGTRNNEQFF. Here the CDR3 DNA reads TGTGCCAGCAGTGAGGGGACTAGGAACAATGAGCAGTTCTTC.

The V gene is TRBV28, the J gene TRBJ2-7, with TRBD2 identical over 12 bases. The CDR3 extends over 16 amino acids. Germline assignment: CDR1 MDHEN and CDR2 SYDVKM. The J segment lost 6 bases and the V segment lost 5 bases, leaving 11 bases of the junction unmatched. CDR3 DNA: TGTGCCAGCAGTAGCCTCAAGACTAGCGGGAGTCGCGAGCAGTACTTC. Translating it yields CASSSLKTSGSREQYF. Using reference TRBV28 and TRBJ2-7 for the parts outside the CDR3, the full variable domain is DVKVTQSSRYLVKRTGEKVFLECVQDMDHENMFWYRQDPGLGLRLIYFSYDVKMKEKGDIPEGYSVSREKKERFSLILESASTNQTSMYLCASSSLKTSGSREQYFGPGTRLTVT.

This rearrangement joins TRBV5-1 to TRBJ2-5; unclear D gene. V lost 2 bases, J lost 2 bases, and 4 bases lay in between. This CDR3 spans 12 amino acids. Germline V CDR1 and CDR2: SGHRS, YFSETQ. The CDR3 region is CASSFVQETQYF. The CDR3 bases are TGCGCCAGCAGCTTCGTTCAAGAGACCCAGTACTTC.

The chain combines TRBV11-2 with TRBJ2-7; 7 positions match TRBD1. V was pared by 4 bases and J by 2 bases, with 5 bases of the junction left unmatched. Germline CDR1 is SGHAT and CDR2 is FQNNGV. The CDR3 runs 14 residues. CDR3 protein: CASSSTGSAYEQYF. The CDR3 DNA sequence: TGTGCCAGCAGCTCGACAGGGTCAGCCTACGAGCAGTACTTC.

The chain combines TRBV2 with TRBJ1-5, with D hard to call. V shed 7 bases and J shed 7 bases, with 14 bases lying between them. Germline CDR1 is SNHLY and CDR2 is FYNNEI. CDR3 length: 13 amino acids. The CDR3 here is CASTGLSGQPQHF. CDR3 DNA sequence: TGTGCCAGCACCGGCCTCAGCGGGCAGCCCCAGCATTTT.

The CDR3: CASSLGQGASNYGYTF. The CDR3 DNA reads TGTGCCAGTAGTCTTGGACAGGGCGCCTCTAACTATGGCTACACCTTC. This rearrangement joins TRBV19 to TRBJ1-2; 8 bases align to TRBD1. This CDR3 is 16 amino acids long. Germline loops: CDR1 LNHDA, CDR2 SQIVND (reference sequence). With V trimmed by 5 bases and J by 0 bases, 8 bases remained unmatched.

Sample share makes this clone medium-sized (0.01 to 0.1%). This chain connects TRBV7-3 to TRBJ1-1; 8 nucleotides align to TRBD1. Germline CDR1 SGHTA, CDR2 FQGTGA. CDR3 length equals 13 residues. Unmatched junction bases numbered 4, after V lost 6 bases and J lost 4 bases. The CDR3 is CASSADRVTEAFF. For the CDR3, the DNA is TGTGCCAGCAGTGCGGACAGGGTCACTGAAGCTTTCTTT.

The rearrangement links TRBV21-1 to TRBJ2-7; TRBD2 was called by the table and not checked on the DNA. TRBV21-1 is annotated as a pseudogene. This CDR3 has 17 residues. The CDR3 DNA follows: TGTGCCAGCAGCAAAGTCCTAGCGGGAGGGGGGCCCTACGAGCAGTACTTC. Translating it yields CASSKVLAGGGPYEQYF.

The chain joins TRBV4-2 to TRBJ1-4; D call uncertain. Germline CDR1 reads LGHNA; CDR2 reads YNFKEQ. The V gene lost 0 bases and the J gene lost 7 bases, with 12 bases spanning the gap. The CDR3 is 15 amino acids. The CDR3 nucleotides read TGTGCCAGCAGCCAAGATCAGGAGGGAAGTGAAAAACTGTTTTTT. Translating it yields CASSQDQEGSEKLFF.